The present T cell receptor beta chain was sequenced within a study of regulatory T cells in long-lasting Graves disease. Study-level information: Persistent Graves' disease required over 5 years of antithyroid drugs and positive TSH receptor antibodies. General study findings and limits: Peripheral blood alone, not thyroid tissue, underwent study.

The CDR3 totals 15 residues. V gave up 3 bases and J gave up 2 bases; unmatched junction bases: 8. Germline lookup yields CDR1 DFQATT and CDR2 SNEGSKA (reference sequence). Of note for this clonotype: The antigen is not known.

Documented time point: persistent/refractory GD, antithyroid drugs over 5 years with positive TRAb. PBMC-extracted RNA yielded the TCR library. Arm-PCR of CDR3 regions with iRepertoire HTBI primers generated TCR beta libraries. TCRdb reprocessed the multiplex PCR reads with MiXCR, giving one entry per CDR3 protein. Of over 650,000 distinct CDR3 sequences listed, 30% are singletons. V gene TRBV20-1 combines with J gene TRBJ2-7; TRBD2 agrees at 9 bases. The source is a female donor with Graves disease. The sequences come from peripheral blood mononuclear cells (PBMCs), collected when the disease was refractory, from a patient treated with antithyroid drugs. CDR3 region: CSARSGTSQTYEQYF. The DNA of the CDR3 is TGCAGTGCTAGGTCCGGGACTAGCCAAACCTACGAGCAGTACTTC.